The 23 T cell receptor beta chains reported below all come from one sample, sequenced in a study of vaccination effects on CD4 cells after COVID-19. Before any sequencing was done, the ViraFEST assay used viral peptide pools to expand antigen-specific CD4+ T cells. Researchers isolated CD4+ T cells once 9 to 11 days of culture had elapsed. According to the study, vaccine recipients showed no prior SARS-CoV-2 infection and negative nucleocapsid antibodies. No antigen has been assigned to these receptors. Measured with immunoSEQ multiplex PCR; TCRdb has only the in-frame clones, and not every one. The sample shows fewer than 40,000 clones, under 70% of them seen only once. Material: CD4+ T cells from PBMCs cultured with SARS-CoV-2 spike peptides, obtained before COVID-19 vaccination. The receptors shown here come from a human donor who received a COVID-19 vaccine.

This clone came up once. The J gene is TRBJ2-7, the V gene TRBV18; 12 bases line up with TRBD2. Germline V gene lookup returns CDR1 KGHSH and CDR2 LQKENI. V lost 3 bases and J lost 5; bases outside the gene matches: 8. The length of the CDR3 is 16 residues. CDR3 DNA sequence: TGTGCCAGCTCACCGAACCGACTAGCGGGAGTTGACGAGCAGTACTTC. It specifies CASSPNRLAGVDEQYF.

This clone was detected only once. The V gene is TRBV4-2, the J gene TRBJ2-5, with 7 bases aligning to TRBD2. Trimming removed 3 bases from V and 3 bases from J; junction bases left unmatched: 7. The CDR3 has 15 amino acids. Germline V lookup: CDR1 LGHNA, CDR2 YNFKEQ. CDR3 nucleotide sequence: TGTGCCAGCAGCCAGACCGGGGGGACGGAAGAGACCCAGTACTTC. Translation: CASSQTGGTEETQYF.

The genes are TRBV14 and TRBJ2-1; D is ambiguous. CDR3 length: 14 amino acids. Deletions cut 1 base from V and 7 bases from J, with 11 bases between. The V gene's germline CDR1 is SGHDN and CDR2 FVKESK. As DNA, the CDR3 is TGTGCCAGCAGCCAAGCACCGGACGCGAATGAGCAGTTCTTC. This encodes CASSQAPDANEQFF.

The chain uses TRBV20-1 and TRBJ1-2; D is ambiguous. This CDR3 contains 10 residues. Germline assignment: CDR1 DFQATT and CDR2 SNEGSKA (reference sequence). V was clipped by 6 bases and J by 6 bases, with 8 bases between them. The CDR3 sequence: CSATENGYTF. CDR3 DNA: TGCAGTGCAACGGAAAATGGCTACACCTTC.

This clone was picked up a small number of times. The rearrangement joins TRBV3-1 (or the pseudogene TRBV3-2) to TRBJ1-2, with a weak D call TRBD1 (5 bases). The CDR3 loop spans 15 amino acids. Germline V CDR1 and CDR2: LGHDT, YNNKEL (reference sequence). The V and J ends lost 5 bases and 2 bases respectively, with 15 bases between them. This chain's CDR3 is CASSSTARVNYGYTF. In nucleotides, the CDR3 is TGTGCCAGCAGCTCGACAGCCCGGGTCAACTATGGCTACACCTTC.

The CDR3 coding sequence is TGTGCCAGCAGCCAAGTCGCCCGCACCATATATTTT. Amino acid sequence: CASSQVARTIYF. The chain carries TRBV16 and TRBJ1-3, with D hard to call. V lost 2 bases and J lost 9, with 8 bases in between. The CDR3 has 12 amino acids. Germline CDR1 reads KGHSY; CDR2 reads FQNENV. Variable domain in full (rest from reference TRBV16 and TRBJ1-3): GEEVAQTPKHLVRGEGQKAKLYCAPIKGHSYVFWYQQVLKNEFKFLISFQNENVFDETGMPKERFSAKCLPNSPCSLEIQATKLEDSAVYFCASSQVARTIYFGEGSWLTVV.

This rearrangement joins TRBV5-1 to TRBJ1-2, with a weak D call TRBD1 (6 bases). Trimming stripped 0 bases from V and 5 bases from J, with 14 bases between. Germline-derived CDR1 and CDR2 are SGHRS and YFSETQ. The CDR3 is 15 residues long. In nucleotides, the CDR3 is TGCGCCAGCAGCTTGGGTCGGACAGAAACATATGGCTACACCTTC. Amino acids: CASSLGRTETYGYTF.

This chain uses TRBV30 with TRBJ1-1; no reliable D call. V was shortened by 4 bases and J by 1 base, with 13 bases between the two germline ends. Germline V gives CDR1 GTSNPN, CDR2 SVGIG (reference sequence). The CDR3 has 14 amino acids. CDR3 coding DNA: TGTGCCTGGACTCAACGTCGGGGGAACACTGAAGCTTTCTTT. This codes for CAWTQRRGNTEAFF.

The rearrangement links TRBV7-9 to TRBJ1-2; 7 nucleotides agree with TRBD1. The CDR3 sequence is 15 residues long. Germline values: CDR1 SEHNR, CDR2 FQNEAQ (reference sequence). V lost 5 bases, J lost 1 base, and 7 bases stayed unmatched. CDR3 amino acids: CASSPRGFYNYGYTF. The CDR3 DNA reads TGTGCCAGCAGCCCCAGGGGGTTTTATAACTATGGCTACACCTTC.

This chain connects TRBV28 to TRBJ2-3; D uncertain. The CDR3 is 15 residues long. V dropped 5 bases and J dropped 2 bases, with 14 bases sitting between them. Germline values: CDR1 MDHEN, CDR2 SYDVKM. CDR3 loop: CASSPPNHHTDTQYF. CDR3 nucleotides: TGTGCCAGCAGTCCGCCAAACCATCACACAGATACGCAGTATTTT.

The CDR3 sequence is CSASQLAGSTDTQYF. The CDR3 DNA is TGCAGTGCTAGTCAACTAGCGGGCAGCACAGATACGCAGTATTTT. The rearrangement uses TRBV20-1 and TRBJ2-3; 9 nucleotides agree with TRBD2. Germline V lookup: CDR1 DFQATT, CDR2 SNEGSKA (reference sequence). This CDR3 comprises 15 residues. The J segment lost 0 bases and the V segment lost 3 bases, leaving 4 bases of the junction unmatched.

The chain has TRBV9 and TRBJ2-6; possible D gene TRBD1, 6 bases. Trimming stripped 4 bases from V and 4 bases from J, with 18 bases between. The CDR3 is 17 amino acids. Germline V CDR1 and CDR2: SGDLS, YYNGEE. The CDR3 DNA reads TGTGCCAGCAGCAGGGGGTTATCCAGATCCGGGGCCAACGTCCTGACTTTC. This translates into CASSRGLSRSGANVLTF.

V and J are TRBV18 and TRBJ1-5; D is uncertain. The CDR3 sequence is 12 residues long. The germline gives CDR1 KGHSH, CDR2 LQKENI. V was cut by 3 bases and J by 6 bases, with 6 bases left in between. Here the CDR3 DNA reads TGTGCCAGCTCACCTGGAGGTCAGCCCCAGCATTTT. As protein: CASSPGGQPQHF.

This chain joins TRBV7-9 and TRBJ1-1; a possible D gene is TRBD1 (6 bases). Germline-derived CDR1 and CDR2 are SEHNR and FQNEAQ (reference sequence). The CDR3 sequence is 14 residues long. The V and J ends lost 2 bases and 4 bases respectively, with 11 bases between them. The CDR3 sequence: CASSLRGAVTEAFF. The CDR3 region has the DNA TGTGCCAGCAGCTTACGGGGGGCGGTCACTGAAGCTTTCTTT.

This clone was recorded once. The chain has TRBV4-1 and TRBJ2-1, with 15 positions matching TRBD2. The V and J ends lost 4 bases and 5 bases, in that order; junction bases with no gene match: 9. From germline, CDR1 is MGHRA and CDR2 YSYEKL. CDR3 length: 18 amino acids. The CDR3 loop reads CASSRGLAGGPTHNEQFF. The CDR3 DNA reads TGCGCCAGCAGCCGTGGACTAGCGGGAGGGCCCACTCACAATGAGCAGTTCTTC.

The table lists this clone with a few counts. The chain has TRBV28 and TRBJ1-6; tentative D call: TRBD1 (5 bases). The CDR3 runs 14 residues. Deletions cut 6 bases from V and 2 bases from J, with 8 bases between. CDR1 MDHEN and CDR2 SYDVKM come from the germline V gene. CDR3: CASRAGTYNSPLHF. The CDR3 DNA reads TGTGCCAGCAGGGCAGGGACCTATAATTCACCCCTCCACTTT.

The table lists this clone with a count of one. The gene calls are TRBV6-5 and TRBJ1-4; perhaps TRBD1 as D (5 bases). Trimming removed 4 bases at V and 5 bases at J, with 11 bases between. The CDR3 runs 14 residues. Germline loops: CDR1 MNHEY, CDR2 SVGAGI. CDR3 loop: CASSLFRENEKLFF. The DNA for the CDR3 is TGTGCCAGCAGTTTGTTCAGGGAGAATGAAAAACTGTTTTTT.

V usage is TRBV28 and J usage is TRBJ1-6; D remains unclear. V lost 6 bases, J lost 5 bases, and 5 bases lay in between. This CDR3 is built from 12 residues. Germline values: CDR1 MDHEN, CDR2 SYDVKM. The CDR3 sequence: CASSSNNSPLHF. CDR3 nucleotides: TGTGCCAGCAGCTCGAATAATTCACCCCTCCACTTT.

This clone appeared once. The chain uses TRBV11-2 and TRBJ1-6, with 9 bases aligning to TRBD1. This CDR3 region has 16 residues. The germline gives CDR1 SGHAT, CDR2 FQNNGV. V gave up 7 bases and J gave up 6 bases; unmatched junction bases: 10. This CDR3 reads CASNLGQGQGNSPLHF. CDR3 in DNA: TGTGCCAGCAACCTAGGACAGGGGCAGGGTAATTCACCCCTCCACTTT.

The J gene is TRBJ1-1, the V gene TRBV19; 7 bases are shared with TRBD1. With V trimmed by 5 bases and J by 1 base, 1 base remained unmatched. Germline V gene sequence: CDR1 LNHDA, CDR2 SQIVND (reference sequence). The CDR3 covers 13 residues. The CDR3 reads CASSRQGNTEAFF. CDR3 coding DNA: TGTGCCAGTAGTCGACAGGGGAACACTGAAGCTTTCTTT.

This clone was counted between two and nine times. This chain joins TRBV29-1 and TRBJ1-1, with a weak D call TRBD1 (5 bases). The germline V gene encodes CDR1 SQVTM and CDR2 ANQGSEA. This CDR3 is built from 13 residues. V was cut by 6 bases and J by 3 bases, with 14 bases left in between. The CDR3 DNA sequence: TGCAGCGTAAAGAGGGGACGGGACACTGAAGCTTTCTTT. Its protein product is CSVKRGRDTEAFF.

V and J are TRBV19 and TRBJ1-5, with no clear D. The length of the CDR3 is 13 residues. V lost 5 bases, J lost 1 base, and 6 bases lay in between. Germline V gene lookup returns CDR1 LNHDA and CDR2 SQIVND (reference sequence). The CDR3 loop is CASSGQSNQPQHF. The CDR3 DNA follows: TGTGCCAGTAGTGGGCAGAGCAATCAGCCCCAGCATTTT.

This clone was observed a few times. The genes are TRBV6-6 and TRBJ2-1, with 10 bases identical to TRBD2. Germline V gene sequence: CDR1 MNHNY, CDR2 SVGAGI (reference sequence). The CDR3 consists of 11 residues. J was trimmed by 14 bases and V by 6 bases; bases with no gene match: 4. CDR3 amino acids: CASSLAGVEFF. As DNA, the CDR3 is TGTGCCAGCAGCCTAGCGGGGGTAGAGTTCTTC.